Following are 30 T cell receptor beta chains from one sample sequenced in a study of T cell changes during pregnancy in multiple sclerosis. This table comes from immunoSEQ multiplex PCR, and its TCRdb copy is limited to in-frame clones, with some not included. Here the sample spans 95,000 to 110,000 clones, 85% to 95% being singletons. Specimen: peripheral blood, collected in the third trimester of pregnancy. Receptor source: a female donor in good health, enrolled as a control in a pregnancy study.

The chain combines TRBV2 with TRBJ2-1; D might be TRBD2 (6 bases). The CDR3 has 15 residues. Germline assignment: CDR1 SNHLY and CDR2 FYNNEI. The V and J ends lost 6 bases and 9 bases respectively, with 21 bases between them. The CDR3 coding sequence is TGTGCCAGCAGCTCCGGGGAGGCCGGTTATAGTGAGCAGTTCTTC. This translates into CASSSGEAGYSEQFF. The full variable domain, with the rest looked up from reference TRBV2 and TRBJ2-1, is EPEVTQTPSHQVTQMGQEVILRCVPISNHLYFYWYRQILGQKVEFLVSFYNNEISEKSEIFDDQFSVERPDGSNFTLKIRSTKLEDSAMYFCASSSGEAGYSEQFFGPGTRLTVL.

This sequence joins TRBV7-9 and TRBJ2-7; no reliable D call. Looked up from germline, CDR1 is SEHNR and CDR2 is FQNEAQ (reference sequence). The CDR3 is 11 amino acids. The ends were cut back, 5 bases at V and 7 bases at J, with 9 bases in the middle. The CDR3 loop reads CASSKIGEQYF. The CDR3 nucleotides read TGTGCCAGCAGCAAAATCGGGGAGCAGTACTTC.

This CDR3 reads CASSSLGSGTGTYEQYF. The CDR3 region has the DNA TGTGCCAGCAGCTCTCTCGGGTCCGGGACAGGTACCTACGAGCAGTACTTC. The chain has TRBV7-2 and TRBJ2-7, with 8 bases fitting TRBD1. With 4 bases clipped from V and 2 bases from J, the junction kept 13 bases outside the gene matches. The germline gives CDR1 SGHTA, CDR2 FQGNSA. The CDR3 runs 17 residues.

CDR3 sequence (DNA): TGTGCCAGTAGTATAGATCACGGGACACGGACCAATGAGCAGTTCTTC. This gives the protein CASSIDHGTRTNEQFF. The rearrangement links TRBV19 to TRBJ2-1, with D possibly matching TRBD1 (6 bases). Germline V lookup: CDR1 LNHDA, CDR2 SQIVND (reference sequence). The CDR3 consists of 16 residues. Trimming pared 0 bases from V and 6 bases from J, leaving 15 bases between.

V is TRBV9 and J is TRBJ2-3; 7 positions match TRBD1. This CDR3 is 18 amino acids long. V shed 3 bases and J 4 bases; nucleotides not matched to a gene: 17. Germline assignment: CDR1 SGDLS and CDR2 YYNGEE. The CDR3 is CASSGLRQGRGWADTQYF. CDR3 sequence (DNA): TGTGCCAGCAGCGGCCTCAGACAGGGTCGAGGGTGGGCAGATACGCAGTATTTT.

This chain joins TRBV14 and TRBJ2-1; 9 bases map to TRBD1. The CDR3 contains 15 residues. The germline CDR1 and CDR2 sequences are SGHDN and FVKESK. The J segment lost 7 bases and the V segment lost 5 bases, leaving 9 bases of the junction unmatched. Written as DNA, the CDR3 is TGTGCCAGCAGCTCCTTGGGGACAGGGCGAAATGAGCAGTTCTTC. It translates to CASSSLGTGRNEQFF.

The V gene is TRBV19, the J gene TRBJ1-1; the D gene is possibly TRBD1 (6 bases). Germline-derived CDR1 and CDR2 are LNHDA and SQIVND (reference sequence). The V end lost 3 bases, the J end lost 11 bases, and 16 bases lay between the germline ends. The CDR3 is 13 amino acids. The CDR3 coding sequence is TGTGCCAGTAGTATGGGGGGGGCTGACGGGGCTTTCTTT. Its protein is CASSMGGADGAFF.

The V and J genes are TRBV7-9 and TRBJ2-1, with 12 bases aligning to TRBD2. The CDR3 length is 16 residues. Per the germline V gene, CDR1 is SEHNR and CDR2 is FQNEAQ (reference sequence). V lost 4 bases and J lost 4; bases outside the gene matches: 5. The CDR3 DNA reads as TGTGCCAGCAGCTCCACCGGGACTAGCGGGTACAATGAGCAGTTCTTC. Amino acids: CASSSTGTSGYNEQFF.

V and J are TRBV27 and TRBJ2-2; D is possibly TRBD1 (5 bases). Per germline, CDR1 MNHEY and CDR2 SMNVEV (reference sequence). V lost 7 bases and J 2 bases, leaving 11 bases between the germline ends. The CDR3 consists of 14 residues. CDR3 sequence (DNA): TGTGCCAGCACCCAGGGCAGCAACACCGGGGAGCTGTTTTTT. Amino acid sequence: CASTQGSNTGELFF.

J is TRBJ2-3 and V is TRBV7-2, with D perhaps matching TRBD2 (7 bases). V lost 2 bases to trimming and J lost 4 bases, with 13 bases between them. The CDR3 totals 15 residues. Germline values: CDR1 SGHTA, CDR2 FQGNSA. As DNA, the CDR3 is TGTGCCAGCAGCTTAACGGCGGGGGCTCCAGATACGCAGTATTTT. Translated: CASSLTAGAPDTQYF.

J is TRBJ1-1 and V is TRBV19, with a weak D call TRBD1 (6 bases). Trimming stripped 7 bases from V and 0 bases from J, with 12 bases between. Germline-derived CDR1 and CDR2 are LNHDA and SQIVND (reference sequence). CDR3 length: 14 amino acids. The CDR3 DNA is TGTGCCAGTACTAACGACAGGATGAACACTGAAGCTTTCTTT. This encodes CASTNDRMNTEAFF.

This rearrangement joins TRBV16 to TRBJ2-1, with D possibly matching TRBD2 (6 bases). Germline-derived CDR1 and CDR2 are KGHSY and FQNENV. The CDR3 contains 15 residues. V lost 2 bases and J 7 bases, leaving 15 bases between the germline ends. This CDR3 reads CASSQLWGLGNEQFF. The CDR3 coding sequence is TGTGCCAGCAGCCAACTGTGGGGACTCGGGAATGAGCAGTTCTTC.

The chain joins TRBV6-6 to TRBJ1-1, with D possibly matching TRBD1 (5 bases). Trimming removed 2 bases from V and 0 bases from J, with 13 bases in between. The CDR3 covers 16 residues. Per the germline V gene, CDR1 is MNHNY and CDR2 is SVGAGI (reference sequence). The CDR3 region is CASSYPPDSMNTEAFF. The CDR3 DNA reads TGTGCCAGCAGTTACCCCCCCGACAGCATGAACACTGAAGCTTTCTTT.

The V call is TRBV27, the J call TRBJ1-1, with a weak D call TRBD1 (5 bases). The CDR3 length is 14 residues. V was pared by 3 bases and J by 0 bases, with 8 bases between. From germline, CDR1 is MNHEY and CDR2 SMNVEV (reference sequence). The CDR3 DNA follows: TGTGCCAGCAGTTTTGGGGGGATGAACACTGAAGCTTTCTTT. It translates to CASSFGGMNTEAFF.

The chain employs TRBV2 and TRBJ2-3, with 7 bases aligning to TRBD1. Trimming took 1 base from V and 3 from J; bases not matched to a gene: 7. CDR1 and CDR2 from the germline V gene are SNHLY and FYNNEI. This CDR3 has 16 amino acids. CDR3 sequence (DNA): TGTGCCAGCAGTGAAGTTACCACAGGGGTTACAGATACGCAGTATTTT. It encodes CASSEVTTGVTDTQYF.

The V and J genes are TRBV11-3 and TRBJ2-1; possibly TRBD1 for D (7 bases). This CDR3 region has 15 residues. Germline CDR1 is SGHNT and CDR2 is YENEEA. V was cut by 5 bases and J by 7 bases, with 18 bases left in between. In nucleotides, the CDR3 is TGTGCCAGCAGCCCGCGGGACAGCGGAGTAAATGAGCAGTTCTTC. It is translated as CASSPRDSGVNEQFF.

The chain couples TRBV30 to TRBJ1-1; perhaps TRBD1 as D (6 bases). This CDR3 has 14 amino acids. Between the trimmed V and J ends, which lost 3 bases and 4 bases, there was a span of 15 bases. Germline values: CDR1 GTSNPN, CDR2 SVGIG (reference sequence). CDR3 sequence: CAWSGVGGGTEAFF. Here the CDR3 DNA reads TGTGCCTGGAGCGGGGTAGGGGGGGGCACTGAAGCTTTCTTT.

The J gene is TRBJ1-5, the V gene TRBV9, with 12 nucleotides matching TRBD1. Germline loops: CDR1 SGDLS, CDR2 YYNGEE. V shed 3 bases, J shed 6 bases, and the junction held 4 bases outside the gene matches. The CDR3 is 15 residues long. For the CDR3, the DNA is TGTGCCAGCAGCGCCGGGACAGGGGGCGGTCAGCCCCAGCATTTT. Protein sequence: CASSAGTGGGQPQHF.

The CDR3 region has the DNA TGCGCCAGCAGCTCCCGGACAGGGGGCCCATACGAGCAGTACTTC. It encodes CASSSRTGGPYEQYF. The chain couples TRBV5-1 to TRBJ2-7, with 11 bases lining up with TRBD1. This CDR3 has 15 residues. Trimming took 3 bases from V and 4 from J; bases not matched to a gene: 6. Germline values: CDR1 SGHRS, CDR2 YFSETQ.

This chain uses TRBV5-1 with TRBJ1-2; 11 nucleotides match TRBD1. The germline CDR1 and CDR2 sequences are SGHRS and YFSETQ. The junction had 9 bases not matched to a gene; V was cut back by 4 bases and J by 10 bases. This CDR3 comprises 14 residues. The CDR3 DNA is TGCGCCAGCAGCCGGGGACAGGGGGTGTTCACCTACACCTTC. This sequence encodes CASSRGQGVFTYTF.

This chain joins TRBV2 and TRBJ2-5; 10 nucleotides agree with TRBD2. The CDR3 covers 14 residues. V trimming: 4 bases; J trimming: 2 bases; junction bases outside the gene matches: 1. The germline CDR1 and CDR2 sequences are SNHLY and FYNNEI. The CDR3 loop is CASSVLAGQETQYF. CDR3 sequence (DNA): TGTGCCAGCAGTGTACTAGCGGGGCAAGAGACCCAGTACTTC.

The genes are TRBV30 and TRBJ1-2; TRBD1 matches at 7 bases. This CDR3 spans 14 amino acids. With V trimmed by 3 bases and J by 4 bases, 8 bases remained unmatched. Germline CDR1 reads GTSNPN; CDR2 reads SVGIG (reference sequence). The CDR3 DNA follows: TGTGCCTGGAGCGGGACAGCATCTGGCTATGGCTACACCTTC. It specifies CAWSGTASGYGYTF.

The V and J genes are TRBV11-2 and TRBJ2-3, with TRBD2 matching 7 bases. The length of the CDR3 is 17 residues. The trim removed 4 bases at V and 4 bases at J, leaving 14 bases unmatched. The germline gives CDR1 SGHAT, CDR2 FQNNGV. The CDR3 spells CASSSRLTSGVADTQYF. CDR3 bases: TGTGCCAGCAGCTCAAGGTTGACCAGCGGGGTAGCAGATACGCAGTATTTT.

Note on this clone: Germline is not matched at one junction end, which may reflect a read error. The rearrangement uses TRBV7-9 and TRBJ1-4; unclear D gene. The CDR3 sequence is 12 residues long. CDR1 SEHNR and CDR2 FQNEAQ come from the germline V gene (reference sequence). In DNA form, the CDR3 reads TGTGCCAGCAGCTTAAACACGAACCGCTTAAAGTTT. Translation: CASSLNTNRLKF.

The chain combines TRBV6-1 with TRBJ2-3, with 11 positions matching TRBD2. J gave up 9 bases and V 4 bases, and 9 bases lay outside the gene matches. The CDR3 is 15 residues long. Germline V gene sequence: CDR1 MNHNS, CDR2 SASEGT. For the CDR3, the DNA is TGTGCCAGCAGTGGTAGCGGGGGGGCCGATAGGACGCAGTATTTT. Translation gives CASSGSGGADRTQYF.

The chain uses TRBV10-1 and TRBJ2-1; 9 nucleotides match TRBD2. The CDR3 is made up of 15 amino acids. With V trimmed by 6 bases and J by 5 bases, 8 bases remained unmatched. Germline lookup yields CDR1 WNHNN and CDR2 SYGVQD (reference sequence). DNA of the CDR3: TGCGCCAGCAGGACTCTAGCGGGGAGCCACAATGAGCAGTTCTTC. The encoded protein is CASRTLAGSHNEQFF.

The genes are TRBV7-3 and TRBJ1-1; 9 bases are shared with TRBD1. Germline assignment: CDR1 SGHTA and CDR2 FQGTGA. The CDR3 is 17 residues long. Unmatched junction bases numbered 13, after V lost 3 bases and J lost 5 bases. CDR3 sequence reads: CASSFTGGAGGGTEAFF. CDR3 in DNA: TGTGCCAGCAGCTTTACAGGGGGCGCTGGAGGTGGGACTGAAGCTTTCTTT.

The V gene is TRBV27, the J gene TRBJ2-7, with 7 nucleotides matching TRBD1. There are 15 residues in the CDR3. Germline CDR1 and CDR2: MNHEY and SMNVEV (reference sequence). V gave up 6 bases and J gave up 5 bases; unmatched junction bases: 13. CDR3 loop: CASRTRDSGLDEQYF. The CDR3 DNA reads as TGTGCCAGCAGAACTCGGGACAGCGGTTTGGACGAGCAGTACTTC.

The CDR3: CASSQDDPGGYTF. The CDR3 DNA is TGTGCCAGCAGCCAAGATGACCCAGGGGGCTACACCTTC. The chain combines TRBV14 with TRBJ1-2; TRBD1 is a possible D gene (5 bases). CDR1 and CDR2 (germline): SGHDN, FVKESK. The germline V and J ends were trimmed by 0 bases and 8 bases, with 10 bases remaining between them. The CDR3 has 13 amino acids.

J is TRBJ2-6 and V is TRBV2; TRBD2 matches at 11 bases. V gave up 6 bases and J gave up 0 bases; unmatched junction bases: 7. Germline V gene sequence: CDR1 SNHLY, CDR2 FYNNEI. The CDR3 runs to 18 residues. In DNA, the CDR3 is TGTGCCAGCAGGTCAATACTAGCGGGAGTCTCTGGGGCCAACGTCCTGACTTTC. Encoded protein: CASRSILAGVSGANVLTF.